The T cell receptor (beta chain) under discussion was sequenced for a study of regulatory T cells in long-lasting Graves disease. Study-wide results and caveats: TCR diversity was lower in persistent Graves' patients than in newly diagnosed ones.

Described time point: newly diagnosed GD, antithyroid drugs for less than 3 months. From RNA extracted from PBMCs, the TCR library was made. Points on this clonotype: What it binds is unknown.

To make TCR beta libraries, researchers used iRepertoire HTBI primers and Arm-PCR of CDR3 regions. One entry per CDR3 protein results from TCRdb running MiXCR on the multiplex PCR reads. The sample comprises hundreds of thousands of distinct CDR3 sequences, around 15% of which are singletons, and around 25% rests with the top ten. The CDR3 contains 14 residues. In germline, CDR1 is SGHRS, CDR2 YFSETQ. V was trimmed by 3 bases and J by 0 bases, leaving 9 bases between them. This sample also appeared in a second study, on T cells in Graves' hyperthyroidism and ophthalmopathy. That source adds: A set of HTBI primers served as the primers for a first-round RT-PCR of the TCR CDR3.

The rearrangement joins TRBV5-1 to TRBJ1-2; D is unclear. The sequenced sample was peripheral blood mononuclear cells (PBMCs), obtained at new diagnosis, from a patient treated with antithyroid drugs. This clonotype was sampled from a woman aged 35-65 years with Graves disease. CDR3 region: CASSSEGTNYGYTF. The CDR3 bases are TGCGCCAGCAGCTCGGAAGGCACTAACTATGGCTACACCTTC.